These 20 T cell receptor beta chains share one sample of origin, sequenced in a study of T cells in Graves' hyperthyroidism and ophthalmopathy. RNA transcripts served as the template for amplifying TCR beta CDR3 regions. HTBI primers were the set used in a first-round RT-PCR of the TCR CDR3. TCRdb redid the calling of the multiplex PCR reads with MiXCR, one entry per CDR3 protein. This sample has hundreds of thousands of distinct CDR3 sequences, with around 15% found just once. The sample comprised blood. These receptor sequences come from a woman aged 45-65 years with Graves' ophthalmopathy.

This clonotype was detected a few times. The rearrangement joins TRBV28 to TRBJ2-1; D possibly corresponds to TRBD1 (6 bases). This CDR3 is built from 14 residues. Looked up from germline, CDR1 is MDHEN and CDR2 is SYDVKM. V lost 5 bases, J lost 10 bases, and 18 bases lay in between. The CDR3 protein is CASSHYRVQWEQFF. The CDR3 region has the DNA TGTGCCAGCAGTCACTACAGGGTACAATGGGAGCAGTTCTTC.

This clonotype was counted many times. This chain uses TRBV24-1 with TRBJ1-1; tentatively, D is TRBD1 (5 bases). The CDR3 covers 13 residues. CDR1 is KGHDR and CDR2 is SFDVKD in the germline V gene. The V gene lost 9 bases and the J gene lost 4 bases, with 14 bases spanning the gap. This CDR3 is CATRVGRGTEAFF. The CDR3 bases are TGTGCCACCCGAGTGGGGAGGGGCACTGAAGCTTTCTTT.

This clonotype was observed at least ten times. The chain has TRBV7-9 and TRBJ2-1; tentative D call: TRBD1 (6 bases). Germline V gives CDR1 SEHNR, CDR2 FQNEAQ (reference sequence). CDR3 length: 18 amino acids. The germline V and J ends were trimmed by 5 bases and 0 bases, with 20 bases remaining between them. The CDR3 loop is CASSGGGSVVISYNEQFF. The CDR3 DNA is TGTGCCAGCAGCGGTGGGGGCTCGGTTGTAATCTCCTACAATGAGCAGTTCTTC.

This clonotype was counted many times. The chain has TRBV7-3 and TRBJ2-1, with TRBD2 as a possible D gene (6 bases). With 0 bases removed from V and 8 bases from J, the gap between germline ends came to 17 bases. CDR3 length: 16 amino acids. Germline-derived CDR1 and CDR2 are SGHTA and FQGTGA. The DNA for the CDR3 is TGTGCCAGCAGCTTAACGCGGGCTAGCGCGAGCCATGAGCAGTTCTTC. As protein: CASSLTRASASHEQFF.

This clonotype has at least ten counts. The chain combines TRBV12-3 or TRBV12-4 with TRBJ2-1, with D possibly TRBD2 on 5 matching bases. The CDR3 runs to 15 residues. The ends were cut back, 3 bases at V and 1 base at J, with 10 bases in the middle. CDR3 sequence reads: CASSFTSRSYNEQFF. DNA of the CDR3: TGTGCCAGCAGTTTCACTAGTCGGTCCTACAATGAGCAGTTCTTC.

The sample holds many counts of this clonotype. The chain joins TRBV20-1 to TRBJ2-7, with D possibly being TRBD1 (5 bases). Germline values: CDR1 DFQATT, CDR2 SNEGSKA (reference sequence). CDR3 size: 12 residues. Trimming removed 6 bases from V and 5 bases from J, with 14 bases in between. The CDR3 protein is CSAGPRVHEQYF. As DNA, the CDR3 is TGCAGTGCGGGTCCCAGGGTCCACGAGCAGTACTTC.

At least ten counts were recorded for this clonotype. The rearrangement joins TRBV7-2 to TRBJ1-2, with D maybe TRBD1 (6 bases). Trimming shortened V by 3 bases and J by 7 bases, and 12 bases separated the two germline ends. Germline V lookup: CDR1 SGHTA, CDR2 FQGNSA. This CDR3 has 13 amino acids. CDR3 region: CASSFGRGGGYTF. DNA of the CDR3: TGTGCCAGCAGCTTTGGCAGGGGAGGTGGCTACACCTTC.

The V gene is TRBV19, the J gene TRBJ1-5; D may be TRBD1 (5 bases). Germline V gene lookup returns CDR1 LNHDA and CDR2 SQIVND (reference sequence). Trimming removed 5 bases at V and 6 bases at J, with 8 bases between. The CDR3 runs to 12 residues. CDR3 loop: CASSAGVQPQHF. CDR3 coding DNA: TGTGCCAGTAGTGCGGGGGTTCAGCCCCAGCATTTT.

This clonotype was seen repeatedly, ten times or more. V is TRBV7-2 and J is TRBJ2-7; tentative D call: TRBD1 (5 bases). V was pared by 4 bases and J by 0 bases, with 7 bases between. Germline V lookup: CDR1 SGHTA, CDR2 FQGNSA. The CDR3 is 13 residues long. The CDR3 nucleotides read TGTGCCAGCAGCTCGACAGTCTCCTACGAGCAGTACTTC. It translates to CASSSTVSYEQYF.

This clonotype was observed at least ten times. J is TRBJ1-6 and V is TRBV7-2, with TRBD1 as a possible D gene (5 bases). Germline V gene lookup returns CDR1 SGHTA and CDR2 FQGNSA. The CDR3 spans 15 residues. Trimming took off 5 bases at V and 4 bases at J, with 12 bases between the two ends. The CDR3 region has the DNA TGTGCCAGCAGCCCAGGGACGGATTATAATTCACCCCTCCACTTT. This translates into CASSPGTDYNSPLHF.

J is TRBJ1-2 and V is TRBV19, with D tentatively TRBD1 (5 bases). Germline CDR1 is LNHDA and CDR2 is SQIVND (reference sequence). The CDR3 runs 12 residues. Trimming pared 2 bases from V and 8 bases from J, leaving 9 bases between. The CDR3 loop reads CASSILGDGYTF. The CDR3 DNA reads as TGTGCCAGTAGTATATTAGGGGACGGCTACACCTTC.

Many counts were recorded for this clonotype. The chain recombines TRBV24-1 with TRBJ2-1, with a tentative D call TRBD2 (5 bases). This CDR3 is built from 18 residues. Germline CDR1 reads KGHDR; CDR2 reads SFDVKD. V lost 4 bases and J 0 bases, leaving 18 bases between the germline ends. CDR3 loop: CATSDSGRSRGSYNEQFF. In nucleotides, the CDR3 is TGTGCCACCAGTGACAGCGGACGGAGCCGGGGCTCCTACAATGAGCAGTTCTTC.

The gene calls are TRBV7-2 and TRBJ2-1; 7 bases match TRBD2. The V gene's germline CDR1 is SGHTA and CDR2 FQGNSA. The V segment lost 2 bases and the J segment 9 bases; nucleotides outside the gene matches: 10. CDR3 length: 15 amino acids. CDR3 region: CASSLILAGEGEQFF. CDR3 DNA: TGTGCCAGCAGCTTAATACTTGCGGGAGAAGGTGAGCAGTTCTTC.

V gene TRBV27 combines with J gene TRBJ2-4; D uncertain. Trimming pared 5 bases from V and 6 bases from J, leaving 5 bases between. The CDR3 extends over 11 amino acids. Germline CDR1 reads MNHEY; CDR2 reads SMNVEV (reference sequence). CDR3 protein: CASSPGNIQYF. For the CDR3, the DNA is TGTGCCAGCAGTCCAGGAAACATTCAGTACTTC.

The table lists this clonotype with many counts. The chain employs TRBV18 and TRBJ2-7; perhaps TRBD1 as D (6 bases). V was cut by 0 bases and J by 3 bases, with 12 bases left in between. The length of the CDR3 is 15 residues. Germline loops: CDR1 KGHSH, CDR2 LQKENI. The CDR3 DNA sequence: TGTGCCAGCTCACCACCGACAGGTGGGATCTACGAGCAGTACTTC. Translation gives CASSPPTGGIYEQYF.

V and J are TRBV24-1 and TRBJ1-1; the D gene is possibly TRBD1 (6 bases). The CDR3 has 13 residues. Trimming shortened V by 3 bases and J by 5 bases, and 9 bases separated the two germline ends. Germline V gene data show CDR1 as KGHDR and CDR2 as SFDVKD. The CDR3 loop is CATSDTGYTEAFF. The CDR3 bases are TGTGCCACCAGTGATACAGGGTATACTGAAGCTTTCTTT.

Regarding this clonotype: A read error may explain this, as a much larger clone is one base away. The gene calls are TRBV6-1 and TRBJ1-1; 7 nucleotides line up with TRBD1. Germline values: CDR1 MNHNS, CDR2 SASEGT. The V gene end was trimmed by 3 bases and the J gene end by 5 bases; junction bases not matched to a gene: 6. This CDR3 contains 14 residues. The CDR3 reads CASSEGTEETEAFF. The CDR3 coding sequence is TGTGCCAGCAGTGAGGGGACAGAAGAGACTGAAGCTTTCTTT.

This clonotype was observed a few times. The CDR3 here is CATAGTPPARTEAFF. The CDR3, as DNA: TGTGCCACTGCCGGGACGCCTCCGGCGAGGACTGAAGCTTTCTTT. This chain links TRBV19 with TRBJ1-1; D is perhaps TRBD1 (5 bases). The CDR3 has 15 amino acids. The germline V gene has CDR1 LNHDA and CDR2 SQIVND (reference sequence). The V end was cut by 10 bases, the J end by 5 bases, with 23 bases between.

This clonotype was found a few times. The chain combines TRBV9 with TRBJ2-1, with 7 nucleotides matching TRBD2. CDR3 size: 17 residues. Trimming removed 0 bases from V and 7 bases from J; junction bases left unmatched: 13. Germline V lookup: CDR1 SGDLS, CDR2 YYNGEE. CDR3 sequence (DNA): TGTGCCAGCAGCGTAGTAGAGGGAGGGCCCTCGGTTAATGAGCAGTTCTTC. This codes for CASSVVEGGPSVNEQFF.

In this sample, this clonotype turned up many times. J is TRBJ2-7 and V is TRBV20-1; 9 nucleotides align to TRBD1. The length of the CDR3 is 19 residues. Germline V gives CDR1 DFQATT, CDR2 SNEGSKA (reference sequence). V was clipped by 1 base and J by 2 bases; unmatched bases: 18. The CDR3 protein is CSARGAGTGHDSRTYEQYF. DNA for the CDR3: TGCAGTGCTAGAGGCGCCGGGACAGGGCACGATTCAAGAACCTACGAGCAGTACTTC.